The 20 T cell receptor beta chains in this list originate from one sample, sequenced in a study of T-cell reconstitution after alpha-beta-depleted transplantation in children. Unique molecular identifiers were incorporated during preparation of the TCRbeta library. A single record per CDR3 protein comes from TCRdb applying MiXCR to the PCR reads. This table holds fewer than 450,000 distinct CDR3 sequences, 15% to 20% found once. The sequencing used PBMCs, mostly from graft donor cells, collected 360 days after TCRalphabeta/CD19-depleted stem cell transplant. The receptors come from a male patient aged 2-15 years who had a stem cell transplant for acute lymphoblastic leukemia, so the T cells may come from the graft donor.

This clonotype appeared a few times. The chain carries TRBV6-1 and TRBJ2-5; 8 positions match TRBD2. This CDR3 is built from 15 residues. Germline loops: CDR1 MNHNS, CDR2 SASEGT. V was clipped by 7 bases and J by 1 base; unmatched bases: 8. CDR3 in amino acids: CASKPSGLGQETQYF. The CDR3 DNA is TGTGCCAGCAAACCTTCGGGACTAGGCCAAGAGACCCAGTACTTC.

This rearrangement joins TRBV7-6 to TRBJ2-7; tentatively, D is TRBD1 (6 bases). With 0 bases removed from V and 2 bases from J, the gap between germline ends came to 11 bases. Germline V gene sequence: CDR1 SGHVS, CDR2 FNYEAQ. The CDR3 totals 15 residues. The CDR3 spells CASSLAGDTAYEQYF. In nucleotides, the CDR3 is TGTGCCAGCAGCTTAGCTGGGGACACAGCCTACGAGCAGTACTTC.

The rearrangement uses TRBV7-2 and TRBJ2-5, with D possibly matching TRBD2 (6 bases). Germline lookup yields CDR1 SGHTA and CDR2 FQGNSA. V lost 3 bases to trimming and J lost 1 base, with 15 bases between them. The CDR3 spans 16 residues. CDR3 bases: TGTGCCAGCAGCTTGCGGGCTAGCGCCCTCCAAGAGACCCAGTACTTC. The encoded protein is CASSLRASALQETQYF.

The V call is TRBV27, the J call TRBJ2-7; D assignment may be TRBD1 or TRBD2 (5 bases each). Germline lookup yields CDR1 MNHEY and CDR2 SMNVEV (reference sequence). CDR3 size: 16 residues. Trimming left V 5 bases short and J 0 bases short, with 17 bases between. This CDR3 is CASSAGTTLFSYEQYF. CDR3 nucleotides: TGTGCCAGCAGTGCAGGGACGACACTCTTCTCCTACGAGCAGTACTTC.

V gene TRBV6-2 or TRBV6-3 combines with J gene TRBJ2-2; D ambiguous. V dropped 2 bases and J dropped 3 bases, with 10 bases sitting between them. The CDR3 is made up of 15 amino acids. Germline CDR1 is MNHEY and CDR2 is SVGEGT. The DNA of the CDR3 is TGTGCCAGCAGTTACGCCCACATGGACACCGGGGAGCTGTTTTTT. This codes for CASSYAHMDTGELFF.

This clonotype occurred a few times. Written as DNA, the CDR3 is TGTGCCAGCAGCCAAGTAGGAGGCTACACCTTC. Translated, it gives CASSQVGGYTF. The chain combines TRBV3-1 with TRBJ1-2; D gene ambiguous. Deletions cut 1 base from V and 8 bases from J, with 5 bases between. The CDR3 contains 11 residues. Germline V gene lookup returns CDR1 LGHDT and CDR2 YNNKEL (reference sequence).

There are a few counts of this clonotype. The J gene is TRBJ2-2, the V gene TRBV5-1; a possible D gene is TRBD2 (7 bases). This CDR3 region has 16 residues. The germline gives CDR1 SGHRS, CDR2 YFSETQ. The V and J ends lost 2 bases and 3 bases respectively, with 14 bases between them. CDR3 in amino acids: CASSFSGGWDTGELFF. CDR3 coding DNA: TGCGCCAGCAGCTTTTCGGGGGGCTGGGACACCGGGGAGCTGTTTTTT. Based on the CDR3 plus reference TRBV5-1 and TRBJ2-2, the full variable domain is KAGVTQTPRYLIKTRGQQVTLSCSPISGHRSVSWYQQTPGQGLQFLFEYFSETQRNKGNFPGRFSGRQFSNSRSEMNVSTLELGDSALYLCASSFSGGWDTGELFFGEGSRLTVL.

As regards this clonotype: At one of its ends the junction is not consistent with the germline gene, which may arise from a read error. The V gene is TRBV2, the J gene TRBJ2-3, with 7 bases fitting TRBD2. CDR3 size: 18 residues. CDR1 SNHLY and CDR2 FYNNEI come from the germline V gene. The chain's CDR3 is CACSSLIDQRERFDTQYF. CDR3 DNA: TGTGCCTGCAGTTCGCTGATTGACCAGCGGGAAAGGTTTGATACGCAGTATTTT. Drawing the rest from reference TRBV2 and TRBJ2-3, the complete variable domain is EPEVTQTPSHQVTQMGQEVILRCVPISNHLYFYWYRQILGQKVEFLVSFYNNEISEKSEIFDDQFSVERPDGSNFTLKIRSTKLEDSAMYFCACSSLIDQRERFDTQYFGPGTRLTVL.

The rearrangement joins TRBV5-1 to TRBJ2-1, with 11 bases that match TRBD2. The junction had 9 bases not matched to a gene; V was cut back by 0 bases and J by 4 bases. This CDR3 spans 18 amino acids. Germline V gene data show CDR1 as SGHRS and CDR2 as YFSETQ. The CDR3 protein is CASSLEPSGRLRYNEQFF. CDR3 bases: TGCGCCAGCAGCTTGGAGCCTAGCGGGAGGCTACGATACAATGAGCAGTTCTTC.

This CDR3 reads CASSYSWNEQFF. DNA of the CDR3: TGTGCCAGCAGTTACTCTTGGAATGAGCAGTTCTTC. The chain links TRBV6-2 or TRBV6-3 to TRBJ2-1; D not resolved. V lost 0 bases to trimming and J lost 7 bases, with 4 bases between them. Germline CDR1 is MNHEY and CDR2 is SVGEGT. This CDR3 is 12 amino acids long.

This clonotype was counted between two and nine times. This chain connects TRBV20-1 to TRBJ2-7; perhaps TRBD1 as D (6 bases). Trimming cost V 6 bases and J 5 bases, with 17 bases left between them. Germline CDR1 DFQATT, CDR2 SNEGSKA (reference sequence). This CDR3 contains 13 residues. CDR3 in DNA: TGCAGTGCCAAAACAGGGTACGTTAACGAGCAGTACTTC. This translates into CSAKTGYVNEQYF.

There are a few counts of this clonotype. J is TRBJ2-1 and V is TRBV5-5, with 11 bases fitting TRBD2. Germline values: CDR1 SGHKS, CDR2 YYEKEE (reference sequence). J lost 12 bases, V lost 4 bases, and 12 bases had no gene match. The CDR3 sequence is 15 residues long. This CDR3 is CASSPIAGGGPGQFF. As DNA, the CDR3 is TGTGCCAGCAGCCCGATAGCGGGAGGGGGCCCAGGGCAGTTCTTC.

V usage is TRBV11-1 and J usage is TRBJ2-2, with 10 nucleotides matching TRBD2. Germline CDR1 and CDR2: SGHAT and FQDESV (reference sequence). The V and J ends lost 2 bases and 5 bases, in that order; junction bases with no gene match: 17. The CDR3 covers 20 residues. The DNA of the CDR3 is TGTGCCAGCAGCTTAATAGCGGGCGCTTCTAGCGGGAGACGGACCGGGGAGCTGTTTTTT. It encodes CASSLIAGASSGRRTGELFF.

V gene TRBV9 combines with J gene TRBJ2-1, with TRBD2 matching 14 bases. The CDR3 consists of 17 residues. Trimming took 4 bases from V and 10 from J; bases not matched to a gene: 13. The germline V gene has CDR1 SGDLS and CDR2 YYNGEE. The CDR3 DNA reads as TGTGCCAGCAGCCGTAGTCCCGGGACTAGCGGGAGCGGAGAGCAGTTCTTC. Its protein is CASSRSPGTSGSGEQFF.

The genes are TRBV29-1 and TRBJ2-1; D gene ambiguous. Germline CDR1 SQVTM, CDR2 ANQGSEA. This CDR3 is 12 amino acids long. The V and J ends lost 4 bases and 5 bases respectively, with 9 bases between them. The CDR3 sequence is CSVVRPNNEQFF. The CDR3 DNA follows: TGCAGCGTTGTGCGACCCAACAATGAGCAGTTCTTC.

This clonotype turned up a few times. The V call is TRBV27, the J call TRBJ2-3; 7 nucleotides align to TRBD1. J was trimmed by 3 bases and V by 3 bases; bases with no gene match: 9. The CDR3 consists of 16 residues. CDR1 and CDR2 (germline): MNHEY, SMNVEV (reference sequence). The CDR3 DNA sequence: TGTGCCAGCAGTTTGCAAAGGGGACAGAGGACAGATACGCAGTATTTT. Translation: CASSLQRGQRTDTQYF.

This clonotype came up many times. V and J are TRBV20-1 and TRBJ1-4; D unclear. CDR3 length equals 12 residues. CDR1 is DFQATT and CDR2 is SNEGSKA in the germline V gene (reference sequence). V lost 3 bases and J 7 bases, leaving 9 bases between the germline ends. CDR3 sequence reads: CSASLGVEKLFF. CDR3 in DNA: TGCAGTGCTAGTCTGGGAGTTGAAAAACTGTTTTTT.

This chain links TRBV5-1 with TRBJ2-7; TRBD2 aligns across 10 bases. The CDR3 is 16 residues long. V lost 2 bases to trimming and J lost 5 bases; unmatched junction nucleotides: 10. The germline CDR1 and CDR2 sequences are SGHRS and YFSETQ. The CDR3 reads CASSFYAGTSDNEQYF. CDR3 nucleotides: TGCGCCAGCAGCTTCTACGCCGGGACTAGCGACAACGAGCAGTACTTC.

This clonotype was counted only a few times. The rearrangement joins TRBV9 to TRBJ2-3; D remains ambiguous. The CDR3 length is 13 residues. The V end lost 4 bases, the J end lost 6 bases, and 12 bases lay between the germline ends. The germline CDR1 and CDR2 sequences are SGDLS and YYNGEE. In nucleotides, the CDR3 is TGTGCCAGCAGCTTCGGTCCCGGTGATACGCAGTATTTT. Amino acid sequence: CASSFGPGDTQYF.

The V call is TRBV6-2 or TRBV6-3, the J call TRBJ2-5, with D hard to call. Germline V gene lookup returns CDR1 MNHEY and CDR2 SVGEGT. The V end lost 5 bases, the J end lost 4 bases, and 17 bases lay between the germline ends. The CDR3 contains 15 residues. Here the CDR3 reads CASSPMGSRLETQYF. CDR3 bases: TGTGCCAGCAGTCCAATGGGGTCAAGACTAGAGACCCAGTACTTC.